This T cell receptor (beta chain) was recorded in a study of shared clonotypes between healthy human individuals. Here immunoSEQ multiplex PCR was the method, and the copy in TCRdb shows in-frame clones only, minus some. The data contain over 1.5 million clones, 95% to 99% of them singletons. The CDR3 consists of 13 residues. Trimming removed 1 base from V and 6 bases from J, with 10 bases in between. Germline CDR1 and CDR2: MNHEY and SMNVEV (reference sequence). The gene calls are TRBV27 and TRBJ2-7; D remains unclear. The sequence was obtained from a man in his thirties or forties in good health. Sequencing used naive CD4+ T cells sorted from blood. The subset is: CD45RA+ positively selected. The CDR3 bases are TGTGCCAGCAGTTTATACGAGTTGGCCGAGCAGTACTTC. It codes for CASSLYELAEQYF.